Presented here are 21 T cell receptor beta chains from one specimen sequenced in a study of T cells in Graves' hyperthyroidism and ophthalmopathy. Amplified TCR beta CDR3 regions derived from RNA transcripts. The HTBI primer set served for first-round RT-PCR of the TCR CDR3. TCRdb recomputed calls from the multiplex PCR reads with MiXCR, one row per CDR3 protein. The table shows tens of thousands of distinct CDR3 sequences, with 52% occurring only once. Sequencing was performed on blood. The receptors stem from a woman in her 40s with Graves' ophthalmopathy.

This clonotype was detected ten times or more. The J gene is TRBJ1-4, the V gene TRBV7-2; 10 positions agree with TRBD1. Per germline, CDR1 SGHTA and CDR2 FQGNSA. The CDR3 spans 15 residues. The junction had 8 bases not matched to a gene; V was cut back by 6 bases and J by 7 bases. CDR3 protein: CASSFRTGGSEKLFF. CDR3 DNA sequence: TGTGCCAGCAGTTTTCGGACAGGGGGAAGTGAAAAACTGTTTTTT.

This clonotype has only a few counts. The chain uses TRBV29-1 and TRBJ2-5; 8 nucleotides match TRBD1. The CDR3 is 13 residues long. Germline V gene data show CDR1 as SQVTM and CDR2 as ANQGSEA. J lost 5 bases, V lost 8 bases, and 10 bases had no gene match. This chain's CDR3 is CSTRTGLFETQYF. CDR3 nucleotide sequence: TGCAGCACCAGGACAGGGTTGTTTGAGACCCAGTACTTC. Supplemented by reference TRBV29-1 and TRBJ2-5, the full variable domain reads SAVISQKPSRDICQRGTSLTIQCQVDSQVTMMFWYRQQPGQSLTLIATANQGSEATYESGFVIDKFPISRPNLTFSTLTVSNMSPEDSSIYLCSTRTGLFETQYFGPGTRLLVL.

This clonotype was counted ten times or more. The J gene is TRBJ1-5, the V gene TRBV2; possibly TRBD1 for D (6 bases). The CDR3 contains 15 residues. V was pared by 8 bases and J by 2 bases, with 16 bases between. CDR1 SNHLY and CDR2 FYNNEI come from the germline V gene. The CDR3 DNA sequence: TGTGCCAGCGGGGGGGACGGGGGCGGCAATCAGCCCCAGCATTTT. Residues: CASGGDGGGNQPQHF.

The J gene is TRBJ2-5, the V gene TRBV15, with 9 bases aligning to TRBD1. CDR3 size: 15 residues. The germline V gene has CDR1 LNHNV and CDR2 YYDKDF (reference sequence). The V gene end was trimmed by 5 bases and the J gene end by 5 bases; junction bases not matched to a gene: 9. In DNA, the CDR3 is TGTGCCACCAGCTCCCGGGACAGGGAAGAGGAGACCCAGTACTTC. This translates into CATSSRDREEETQYF.

Concerning this clonotype: The junction departs from germline at one end; a sequencing error may be responsible. The CDR3: CVSSFRTRTLLEAFF. As DNA, the CDR3 is TGTGTCAGCAGCTTCCGTACGCGCACCCTTCTTGAAGCGTTCTTT. The rearrangement links TRBV5-6 to TRBJ1-1; D unresolved. The CDR3 spans 15 residues. CDR1 is SGHDT and CDR2 is YYEEEE in the germline V gene.

The chain has TRBV12-5 and TRBJ1-5; no clear D. Trimming stripped 7 bases from V and 1 base from J, with 8 bases between. Per germline, CDR1 LGHNT and CDR2 FRNRAP. The CDR3 has 13 amino acids. Here the CDR3 DNA reads TGTGCTAGTGTCACGTACAGCAATCAGCCCCAGCATTTT. Residues: CASVTYSNQPQHF.

Sample share makes this clonotype medium-sized. The V gene is TRBV24-1, the J gene TRBJ2-3; 9 nucleotides match TRBD2. Per the germline V gene, CDR1 is KGHDR and CDR2 is SFDVKD. The CDR3 runs to 15 residues. After removal of 4 bases from V and 3 bases from J, the junction contained 4 bases not matched to a gene. The CDR3 protein is CATSESGRQTDTQYF. CDR3 coding DNA: TGTGCCACCAGTGAAAGCGGGAGGCAGACAGATACGCAGTATTTT.

Remarks on this clonotype: One end of the junction is discordant with germline, which a read error may explain. The DNA for the CDR3 is TGCGCCAACAGCTTGGTGGGTGAAGCCGGCAATGAGCAGTTCTTC. Protein product: CANSLVGEAGNEQFF. The rearrangement links TRBV5-1 to TRBJ2-1; D unresolved. The CDR3 is made up of 15 amino acids. Germline values: CDR1 SGHRS, CDR2 YFSETQ.

This clonotype was counted many times. The chain combines TRBV19 with TRBJ1-5; D is unresolved. With 3 bases removed from V and 0 bases from J, the gap between germline ends came to 9 bases. In germline, CDR1 is LNHDA, CDR2 SQIVND (reference sequence). The CDR3 covers 15 residues. CDR3 sequence: CASSIEGNSNQPQHF. CDR3 DNA: TGTGCCAGTAGTATCGAAGGGAATAGCAATCAGCCCCAGCATTTT.

This clonotype was seen only a few times. The CDR3 ends on some other residue instead of the conserved phenylalanine or tryptophan, so this is likely a read error. The limits of the CDR3 on the DNA are not certain, so only TCRdb's listed CDR3 is given. The chain joins TRBV7-3 to TRBJ2-5. Germline CDR1 SGHTA, CDR2 FQGTGA. The CDR3 has 9 residues if both end residues are counted. CDR3 in amino acids: CASSWTLNT.

To note about this clonotype: No conserved phenylalanine or tryptophan is present at the end of the CDR3, so a read error is the likely explanation. The J gene is TRBJ1-5, the V gene TRBV6-1; D perhaps matches TRBD1 (5 bases). Germline V gene sequence: CDR1 MNHNS, CDR2 SASEGT. This CDR3 comprises 14 residues. The CDR3 DNA reads as TGTGCCAGCGGTGAATGGGGGAGGGCTCAGCCCCAGCATGTT. Encoded protein: CASGEWGRAQPQHV.

To note about this clonotype: A much larger clone differs by one base, so this may be a read error. It is likely a read error, because the conserved phenylalanine at the end of the CDR3 is missing. The DNA is left out, because the CDR3 cannot be placed on it with certainty; the CDR3 is given as TCRdb lists it. This chain links TRBV4-3 with TRBJ1-2; the table's D call of TRBD1 was not tested on the DNA. CDR1 and CDR2 from the germline V gene are LGHNA and YSLEER. The CDR3 is 15 residues long, counting both termini. The CDR3 sequence: CASSQRYQGRAGNTC.

This rearrangement joins TRBV7-9 to TRBJ1-6; 7 bases are shared with TRBD1. V dropped 4 bases and J dropped 10; count of bases not matched to a gene: 7. Germline V gene data show CDR1 as SEHNR and CDR2 as FQNEAQ (reference sequence). The CDR3 is 14 residues long. CDR3 sequence: CASSYRQGGSPLHF. Written as DNA, the CDR3 is TGTGCCAGCAGCTACAGACAGGGCGGCTCACCCCTCCACTTT.

By share, this clonotype counts as medium-sized. This sequence joins TRBV9 and TRBJ1-6; a weak D match, TRBD1 (6 bases). Trimming cost V 4 bases and J 8 bases, with 13 bases left between them. CDR1 and CDR2 (germline): SGDLS, YYNGEE. The length of the CDR3 is 14 residues. The CDR3 reads CASSFDTGHSPLHF. CDR3 nucleotides: TGTGCCAGCAGCTTCGACACAGGGCATTCACCCCTCCACTTT.

V and J are TRBV2 and TRBJ2-5; 8 nucleotides line up with TRBD2. This CDR3 spans 13 amino acids. The trim removed 5 bases at V and 6 bases at J, leaving 5 bases unmatched. Germline V lookup: CDR1 SNHLY, CDR2 FYNNEI. CDR3 loop: CASSSGLGKTQYF. The CDR3, as DNA: TGTGCCAGCAGTTCGGGACTAGGAAAGACCCAGTACTTC. Using reference TRBV2 and TRBJ2-5 for the parts outside the CDR3, the full variable domain is EPEVTQTPSHQVTQMGQEVILRCVPISNHLYFYWYRQILGQKVEFLVSFYNNEISEKSEIFDDQFSVERPDGSNFTLKIRSTKLEDSAMYFCASSSGLGKTQYFGPGTRLLVL.

This clonotype was seen at least ten times. This rearrangement joins TRBV2 to TRBJ2-4, with D possibly TRBD2 on 5 matching bases. CDR1 SNHLY and CDR2 FYNNEI come from the germline V gene. Trimming took off 1 base at V and 0 bases at J, with 10 bases between the two ends. This CDR3 has 16 residues. The CDR3 DNA reads as TGTGCCAGCAGTGAAGAACGGGAAATAGCCAAAAACATTCAGTACTTC. It yields the protein CASSEEREIAKNIQYF. Full variable domain (missing parts from reference TRBV2 and TRBJ2-4): EPEVTQTPSHQVTQMGQEVILRCVPISNHLYFYWYRQILGQKVEFLVSFYNNEISEKSEIFDDQFSVERPDGSNFTLKIRSTKLEDSAMYFCASSEEREIAKNIQYFGAGTRLSVL.

The J gene is TRBJ2-1, the V gene TRBV2, with 8 bases fitting TRBD1. With 7 bases clipped from V and 7 bases from J, the junction kept 9 bases outside the gene matches. Germline lookup yields CDR1 SNHLY and CDR2 FYNNEI. The CDR3 loop spans 14 amino acids. CDR3 loop: CASNLPGQANEQFF. The DNA for the CDR3 is TGTGCCAGCAACTTACCGGGACAGGCTAATGAGCAGTTCTTC.

The table lists this clonotype with a count of one. This chain joins TRBV13 and TRBJ2-5; D is perhaps TRBD1 (6 bases). The CDR3 totals 15 residues. V lost 1 base, J lost 2 bases, and 11 bases lay in between. Germline CDR1 PRHDT, CDR2 FYEKMQ (reference sequence). CDR3 sequence: CASSLEGEIQETQYF. DNA of the CDR3: TGTGCCAGCAGCTTAGAGGGGGAGATTCAAGAGACCCAGTACTTC.

V and J are TRBV20-1 and TRBJ2-5, with 12 bases matching TRBD1. The CDR3 has 19 amino acids. CDR1 and CDR2 (germline): DFQATT, SNEGSKA (reference sequence). The chain's CDR3 is CSGGAILRKGQGASETQYF. The CDR3 DNA follows: TGCAGCGGCGGGGCGATACTAAGAAAGGGACAGGGGGCCTCAGAGACCCAGTACTTC.

This clonotype has at least ten counts. The rearrangement links TRBV7-9 to TRBJ2-6, with D possibly matching TRBD2 (6 bases). The V gene lost 4 bases and the J gene lost 2 bases, with 21 bases spanning the gap. The CDR3 covers 19 residues. Germline V gives CDR1 SEHNR, CDR2 FQNEAQ (reference sequence). The CDR3 loop is CASSSIAARPEAGANVLTF. The DNA of the CDR3 is TGTGCCAGCAGCTCCATAGCGGCGAGGCCCGAGGCTGGGGCCAACGTCCTGACTTTC.

This clonotype appeared a single time. The chain couples TRBV11-3 to TRBJ2-1; 7 bases match TRBD2. The length of the CDR3 is 15 residues. Germline CDR1 reads SGHNT; CDR2 reads YENEEA. Unmatched junction bases numbered 4, after V lost 5 bases and J lost 0 bases. Here the CDR3 DNA reads TGTGCCAGCAGCCGCGGGAGCCACTCCTACAATGAGCAGTTCTTC. This codes for CASSRGSHSYNEQFF. Together with reference TRBV11-3 and TRBJ2-1, the CDR3 gives the full variable domain: EAGVVQSPRYKIIEKKQPVAFWCNPISGHNTLYWYLQNLGQGPELLIRYENEEAVDDSQLPKDRFSAERLKGVDSTLKIQPAELGDSAVYLCASSRGSHSYNEQFFGPGTRLTVL.